This T cell receptor beta chain was identified during a study of shared clonotypes between healthy human individuals. Positive CCR7 selection of CD45RO-negative cells yielded the naive CD8 cells, and terminally differentiated effector memory CD45RA+ cells were excluded. Genomic DNA of each subset was evenly split across several immunoSEQ plates. Assay used: immunoSEQ multiplex PCR; TCRdb lists only in-frame clones, some missing. Of approximately 2,200,000 clones in the sample, about 93% were seen once. The clonotype was recovered from a man aged 18-30 years in good health. Some clones in this sample may be carry-over from other donors' samples. The sequenced sample consisted of naive CD8+ T cells from PBMCs.

CDR3 bases: TGTGCCAGCAGCTCCGGGGCTGGAAACACCATATATTTT. Encoded protein: CASSSGAGNTIYF. This chain uses TRBV5-4 with TRBJ1-3; D remains unclear. Deletions cut 3 bases from V and 2 bases from J, with 6 bases between. This CDR3 contains 13 residues. The germline V gene has CDR1 SGHNT and CDR2 YYREEE (reference sequence).